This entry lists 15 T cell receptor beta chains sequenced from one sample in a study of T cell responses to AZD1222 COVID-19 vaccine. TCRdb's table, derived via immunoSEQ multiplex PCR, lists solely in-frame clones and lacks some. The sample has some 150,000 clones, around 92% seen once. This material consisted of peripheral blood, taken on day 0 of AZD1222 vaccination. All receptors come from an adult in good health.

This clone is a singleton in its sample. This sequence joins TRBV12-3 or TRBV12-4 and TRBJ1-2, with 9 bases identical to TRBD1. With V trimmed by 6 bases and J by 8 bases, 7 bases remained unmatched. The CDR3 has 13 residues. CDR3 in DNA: TGTGCCAGCAGGGAAACAGGGGGCTGGGGCTACACCTTC. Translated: CASRETGGWGYTF.

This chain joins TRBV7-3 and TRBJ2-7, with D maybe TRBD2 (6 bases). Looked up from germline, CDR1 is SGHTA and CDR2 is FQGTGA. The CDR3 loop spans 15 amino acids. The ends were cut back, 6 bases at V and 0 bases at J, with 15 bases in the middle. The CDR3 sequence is CASSPGREYSYEQYF. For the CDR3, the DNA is TGTGCCAGCAGTCCCGGGCGGGAATACTCCTACGAGCAGTACTTC.

The CDR3 sequence: CASSDLRDSRGYTF. CDR3 bases: TGTGCCAGTAGTGATCTCCGGGACAGCAGAGGCTACACCTTC. J is TRBJ1-2 and V is TRBV19; 7 nucleotides match TRBD1. V was clipped by 5 bases and J by 8 bases; unmatched bases: 11. Germline CDR1 LNHDA, CDR2 SQIVND (reference sequence). This CDR3 region has 14 residues.

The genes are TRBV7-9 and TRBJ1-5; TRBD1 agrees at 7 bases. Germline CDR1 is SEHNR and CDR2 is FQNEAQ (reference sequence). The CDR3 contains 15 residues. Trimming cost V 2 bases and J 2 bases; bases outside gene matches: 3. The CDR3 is CASSLSGGGNQPQHF. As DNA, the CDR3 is TGTGCCAGCAGCTTATCAGGGGGTGGCAATCAGCCCCAGCATTTT.

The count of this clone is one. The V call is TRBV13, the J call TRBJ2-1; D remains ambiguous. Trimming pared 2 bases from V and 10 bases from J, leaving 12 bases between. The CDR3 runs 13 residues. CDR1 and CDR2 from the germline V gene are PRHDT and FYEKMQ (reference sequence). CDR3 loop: CASSLNRLGEQFF. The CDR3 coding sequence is TGTGCCAGCAGCTTAAATCGTCTCGGAGAGCAGTTCTTC.

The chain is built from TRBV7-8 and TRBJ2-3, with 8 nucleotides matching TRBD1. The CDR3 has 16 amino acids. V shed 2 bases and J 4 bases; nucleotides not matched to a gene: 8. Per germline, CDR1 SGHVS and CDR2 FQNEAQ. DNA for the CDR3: TGTGCCAGCAGCTTATTTCAAACAGGGGGTCCAGATACGCAGTATTTT. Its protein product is CASSLFQTGGPDTQYF.

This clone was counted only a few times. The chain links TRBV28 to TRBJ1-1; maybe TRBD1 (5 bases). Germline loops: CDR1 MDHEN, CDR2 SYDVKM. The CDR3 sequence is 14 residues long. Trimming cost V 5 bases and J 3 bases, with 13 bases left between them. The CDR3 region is CASSLAGSYTEAFF. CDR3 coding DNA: TGTGCCAGCAGTCTCGCAGGGAGTTACACTGAAGCTTTCTTT.

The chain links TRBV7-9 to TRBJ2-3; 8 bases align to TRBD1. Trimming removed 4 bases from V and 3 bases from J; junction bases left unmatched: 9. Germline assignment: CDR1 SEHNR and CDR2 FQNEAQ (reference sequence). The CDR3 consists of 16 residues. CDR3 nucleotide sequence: TGTGCCAGCAGCTCACAGGGGGTCCTAGGGACAGATACGCAGTATTTT. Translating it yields CASSSQGVLGTDTQYF.

CDR3 coding DNA: TGCGCCAGCAGCCAAGATGAGACGGCAGCTCAATACAATGAGCAGTTCTTC. It codes for CASSQDETAAQYNEQFF. The gene calls are TRBV4-1 and TRBJ2-1, with D hard to call. Germline V gene sequence: CDR1 MGHRA, CDR2 YSYEKL. CDR3 length equals 17 residues. Trimming removed 0 bases at V and 4 bases at J, with 16 bases between.

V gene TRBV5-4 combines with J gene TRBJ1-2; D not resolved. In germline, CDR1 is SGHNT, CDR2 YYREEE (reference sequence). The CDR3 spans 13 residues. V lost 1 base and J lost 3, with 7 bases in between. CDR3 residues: CASSLNRDYGYTF. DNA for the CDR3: TGTGCCAGCAGCTTGAACAGAGACTATGGCTACACCTTC.

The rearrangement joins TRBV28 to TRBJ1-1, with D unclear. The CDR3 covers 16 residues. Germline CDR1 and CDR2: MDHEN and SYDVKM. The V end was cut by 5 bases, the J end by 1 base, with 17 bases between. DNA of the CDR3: TGTGCCAGCAGTCTCACCTCCGGTCGGCCGAACACTGAAGCTTTCTTT. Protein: CASSLTSGRPNTEAFF.

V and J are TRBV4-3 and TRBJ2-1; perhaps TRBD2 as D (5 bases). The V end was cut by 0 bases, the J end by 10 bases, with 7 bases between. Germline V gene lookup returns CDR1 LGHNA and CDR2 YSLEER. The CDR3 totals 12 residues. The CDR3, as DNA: TGCGCCAGCAGCCAAGATTGGAGGGAGCAGTTCTTC. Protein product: CASSQDWREQFF.

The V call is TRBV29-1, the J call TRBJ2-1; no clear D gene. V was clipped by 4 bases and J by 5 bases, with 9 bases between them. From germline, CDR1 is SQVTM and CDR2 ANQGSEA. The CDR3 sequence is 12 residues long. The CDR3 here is CSVGGYNNEQFF. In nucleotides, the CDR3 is TGCAGCGTTGGTGGCTACAACAATGAGCAGTTCTTC.

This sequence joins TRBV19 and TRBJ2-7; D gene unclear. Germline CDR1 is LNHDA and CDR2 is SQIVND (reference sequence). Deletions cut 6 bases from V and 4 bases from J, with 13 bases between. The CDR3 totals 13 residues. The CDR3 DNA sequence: TGTGCCAGTAGCCGCGGACGGTTATACGAGCAGTACTTC. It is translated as CASSRGRLYEQYF.

CDR3 region: CASSFLAGVYNEQFF. CDR3 coding DNA: TGTGCCAGCAGCTTCTTAGCGGGGGTATACAATGAGCAGTTCTTC. V gene TRBV7-9 combines with J gene TRBJ2-1; TRBD2 matches 9 bases. The ends lost 3 bases at V and 4 bases at J; junction bases unmatched: 4. Per the germline V gene, CDR1 is SEHNR and CDR2 is FQNEAQ (reference sequence). This CDR3 has 15 amino acids.